Given below is one T cell receptor (beta chain) in context. The data originate from a study of blood T cell repertoires in COVID-19. For the study at large: Collection of acute and convalescent COVID-19 samples took place in the United States, Italy and Spain. Sources were T cells, B-cell-depleted T cells, or PBMCs; the material itself was cDNA or gDNA.

Original analysis: Amplified reference gene primers provided the basis for estimating nucleated cell counts. Using immunoSEQ multiplex PCR, the repertoire was profiled, and TCRdb retains in-frame clones only, with some absent. From that table come the V and J calls and clone size; the DNA was used to work out D and trimming. Among approximately 54,000 clones listed, approximately 90% were seen once. Germline assignment: CDR1 MNHEY and CDR2 SVGAGI. The CDR3 extends over 14 amino acids. The trim removed 5 bases at V and 3 bases at J, leaving 4 bases unmatched. The sample taken for sequencing was peripheral blood. This TCR was recovered from a man aged 50-59 years with acute or convalescent COVID-19. The V gene is TRBV6-5, the J gene TRBJ2-7; 10 positions agree with TRBD2. CDR3 protein: CASSPQREGYEQYF. The CDR3, as DNA: TGTGCCAGCAGTCCTCAGCGGGAGGGCTACGAGCAGTACTTC.